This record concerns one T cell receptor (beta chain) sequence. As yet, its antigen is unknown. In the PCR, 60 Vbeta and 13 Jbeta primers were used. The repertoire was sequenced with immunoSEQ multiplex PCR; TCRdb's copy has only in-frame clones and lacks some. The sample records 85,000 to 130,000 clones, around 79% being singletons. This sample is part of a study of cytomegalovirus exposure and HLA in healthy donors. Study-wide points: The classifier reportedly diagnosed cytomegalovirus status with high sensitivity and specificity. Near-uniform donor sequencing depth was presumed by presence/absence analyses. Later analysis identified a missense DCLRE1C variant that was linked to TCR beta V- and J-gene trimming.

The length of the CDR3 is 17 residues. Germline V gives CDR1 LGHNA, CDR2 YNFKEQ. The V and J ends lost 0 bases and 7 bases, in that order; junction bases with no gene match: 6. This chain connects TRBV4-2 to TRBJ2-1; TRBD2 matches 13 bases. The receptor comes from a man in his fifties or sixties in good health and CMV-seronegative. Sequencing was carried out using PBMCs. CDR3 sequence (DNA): TGTGCCAGCAGCCAAGATTTCACTAGCGGGGGGGCAAATGAGCAGTTCTTC. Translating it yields CASSQDFTSGGANEQFF.